The T cell receptor beta chain under discussion was sequenced for a study of blood T cell repertoires in COVID-19. Study information: Italy, Spain and the United States were the sources of the convalescent and acute COVID-19 samples.

V lost 2 bases, J lost 3 bases, and 10 bases lay in between. Per the germline V gene, CDR1 is LNHDA and CDR2 is SQIVND (reference sequence). This CDR3 has 14 amino acids. Those enrolled in Seattle joined during active infection and were followed longitudinally afterward. Methods used by the authors: Amplifying reference gene primers gave estimates of nucleated cell counts. The assay was immunoSEQ multiplex PCR, and TCRdb's table has in-frame clones only and misses some. V, J and clone size reflect that table, while D and trimming were determined from the DNA. The table lists roughly 60,000 clones, approximately 88% of them singletons, with approximately 16% in the top ten. This clone has a handful of counts.

The clonotype comes from a man between 60 and 70 years old with COVID-19, enrolled during active disease. Sequencing was performed on peripheral blood. J is TRBJ2-5 and V is TRBV19; TRBD1 might be the D (6 bases). In nucleotides, the CDR3 is TGTGCCAGTAGTATACGGGCAGGGGAAGAGACCCAGTACTTC. Encoded protein: CASSIRAGEETQYF.